This TCR beta chain was sequenced for a study of blood T cell repertoires in COVID-19. Overall study: Sites in the United States, Italy and Spain provided acute and convalescent COVID-19 samples. The analysed material was cDNA or gDNA that came from T cells, B-cell-depleted T cells, or PBMCs.

Per germline, CDR1 SEHNR and CDR2 FQNEAQ (reference sequence). The length of the CDR3 is 13 residues. The V gene lost 0 bases and the J gene lost 3 bases, with 6 bases spanning the gap. Authors' processing steps: Nucleated cell counts were estimated from reference gene primer amplification. Profiled with immunoSEQ multiplex PCR; TCRdb holds only in-frame clones, not every one. The V and J calls and clone size come from that table; D and trimming were worked out from the DNA. Among approximately 200,000 clones listed, about 82% were seen once. This sequence originates from a woman in her 30s with acute or convalescent COVID-19. The J gene is TRBJ2-7, the V gene TRBV7-9; no firm D call. The sample consisted of peripheral blood. Here the CDR3 reads CASSLAGRYEQYF. As DNA, the CDR3 is TGTGCCAGCAGCTTAGCGGGCCGCTACGAGCAGTACTTC.